This section outlines one TCR beta chain sequence together with its context. This CDR3 contains 15 residues. CDR1 is KGHSH and CDR2 is LQKENI in the germline V gene. The V end lost 3 bases, the J end lost 1 base, and 9 bases lay between the germline ends. These data come from a study of shared clonotypes between healthy human individuals. Using immunoSEQ multiplex PCR, the repertoire was profiled, and TCRdb retains in-frame clones only, with some absent. Altogether over 1.5 million clones are present, 98% being singletons, with the ten largest covering about 0.42%. This sequence joins TRBV18 and TRBJ2-2; possible D gene TRBD1, 5 bases. Sequencing input: naive CD4+ T cells sorted from blood. Subset given: CD45RA+ positively selected. The receptor was derived from a young man in good health. The CDR3 nucleotides are TGTGCCAGCTCACCGCAAACAGGGAACACCGGGGAGCTGTTTTTT. It yields the protein CASSPQTGNTGELFF.